These 26 T cell receptor beta chains were sequenced from one sample in a study of long-term antiretroviral therapy in people with HIV. They ran version v3.0 of the immunoSEQ assay at survey level. TCRdb's copy holds only in-frame clones and misses some; the assay was immunoSEQ multiplex PCR. The profile shows about 7,200 clones, nearly 75% of them singletons. This material consisted of unsorted PBMCs, taken around eleven months before starting antiretroviral therapy. The receptor source for this set is a man aged 35 to 55 with HIV.

The chain joins TRBV27 to TRBJ2-2; 7 nucleotides line up with TRBD2. The germline V gene has CDR1 MNHEY and CDR2 SMNVEV (reference sequence). Unmatched junction bases numbered 8, after V lost 2 bases and J lost 5 bases. This CDR3 has 16 amino acids. Here the CDR3 reads CASSLRVGRVTGELFF. The CDR3, as DNA: TGTGCCAGCAGTTTAAGGGTGGGGAGGGTTACCGGGGAGCTGTTTTTT.

This clone was recorded once. The J gene is TRBJ2-7, the V gene TRBV4-1, with a possible D match to TRBD1 (5 bases). The CDR3 is made up of 13 amino acids. Trimming stripped 3 bases from V and 2 bases from J, with 8 bases between. From germline, CDR1 is MGHRA and CDR2 YSYEKL. The CDR3 nucleotides read TGCGCCAGCAGCCAGACAGAAACCTACGAGCAGTACTTC. Encoded protein: CASSQTETYEQYF.

V gene TRBV28 combines with J gene TRBJ1-3; 7 bases are shared with TRBD1. With 6 bases clipped from V and 0 bases from J, the junction kept 8 bases outside the gene matches. Per germline, CDR1 MDHEN and CDR2 SYDVKM. This CDR3 has 16 amino acids. CDR3 bases: TGTGCCAGCAGCCCAGCGGACAGGAGCTCTGGAAACACCATATATTTT. Its translation: CASSPADRSSGNTIYF.

V and J are TRBV9 and TRBJ1-1; 9 bases line up with TRBD1. V trimming: 3 bases; J trimming: 5 bases; junction bases outside the gene matches: 5. Per the germline V gene, CDR1 is SGDLS and CDR2 is YYNGEE. The CDR3 spans 14 residues. The CDR3 reads CASSAGDRETEAFF. The CDR3, as DNA: TGTGCCAGCAGCGCTGGGGACAGGGAGACTGAAGCTTTCTTT.

This sequence joins TRBV15 and TRBJ2-3; 8 bases align to TRBD1. Germline assignment: CDR1 LNHNV and CDR2 YYDKDF (reference sequence). The CDR3 extends over 14 amino acids. With 3 bases clipped from V and 1 base from J, the junction kept 0 bases outside the gene matches. The CDR3 here is CATSRTGGTDTQYF. The DNA of the CDR3 is TGTGCCACCAGCAGGACAGGGGGCACAGATACGCAGTATTTT.

The rearrangement joins TRBV7-2 to TRBJ2-3; D possibly corresponds to TRBD1 (5 bases). V lost 4 bases and J lost 1, with 9 bases in between. Per germline, CDR1 SGHTA and CDR2 FQGNSA. The CDR3 spans 14 residues. DNA of the CDR3: TGTGCCAGCAGCTGGACACTCCGCACAGATACGCAGTATTTT. Translating it yields CASSWTLRTDTQYF. The complete variable domain, with remaining parts taken from reference TRBV7-2 and TRBJ2-3, reads GAGVSQSPSNKVTEKGKDVELRCDPISGHTALYWYRQSLGQGLEFLIYFQGNSAPDKSGLPSDRFSAERTGGSVSTLTIQRTQQEDSAVYLCASSWTLRTDTQYFGPGTRLTVL.

The rearrangement uses TRBV5-4 and TRBJ1-1; D is uncertain. CDR3 length equals 14 residues. The germline V and J ends were trimmed by 1 base and 1 base, with 8 bases remaining between them. Germline V lookup: CDR1 SGHNT, CDR2 YYREEE (reference sequence). CDR3 bases: TGTGCCAGCAGCTTGTCAGGAGGGAACACTGAAGCTTTCTTT. Translated, it gives CASSLSGGNTEAFF.

The gene calls are TRBV19 and TRBJ1-1; D gene uncertain. Between the trimmed V and J ends, which lost 3 bases and 0 bases, there was a span of 8 bases. The CDR3 contains 14 residues. The germline V gene has CDR1 LNHDA and CDR2 SQIVND (reference sequence). This chain's CDR3 is CASSIRQMNTEAFF. CDR3 DNA sequence: TGTGCCAGTAGTATTAGGCAGATGAACACTGAAGCTTTCTTT.

The chain uses TRBV19 and TRBJ2-7, with D possibly TRBD1 on 7 matching bases. Germline V gives CDR1 LNHDA, CDR2 SQIVND (reference sequence). V lost 3 bases, J lost 6 bases, and 12 bases lay in between. CDR3 length equals 13 residues. The CDR3 sequence: CASSIGQGGEQYF. The CDR3 nucleotides read TGTGCCAGTAGTATCGGCCAGGGGGGCGAGCAGTACTTC.

As DNA, the CDR3 is TGTGCCACCAGTCCGCGGTCAACTAATGAAAAACTGTTTTTT. Translated: CATSPRSTNEKLFF. The rearrangement links TRBV15 to TRBJ1-4; D not resolved. Germline lookup yields CDR1 LNHNV and CDR2 YYDKDF (reference sequence). V was cut by 6 bases and J by 0 bases, with 8 bases left in between. The CDR3 loop spans 14 amino acids.

The rearrangement links TRBV6-1 to TRBJ1-5, with 8 bases aligning to TRBD1. CDR1 is MNHNS and CDR2 is SASEGT in the germline V gene. This CDR3 region has 15 residues. V dropped 6 bases and J dropped 6; count of bases not matched to a gene: 10. CDR3 sequence reads: CASSVQGGLVQPQHF. The CDR3 DNA reads as TGTGCCAGCAGCGTACAGGGGGGGCTTGTTCAGCCCCAGCATTTT.

This clone was counted once. The chain links TRBV27 to TRBJ1-6, with 9 positions matching TRBD1. J was trimmed by 7 bases and V by 5 bases; bases with no gene match: 3. This CDR3 comprises 14 residues. In germline, CDR1 is MNHEY, CDR2 SMNVEV (reference sequence). CDR3 sequence: CASSPGTGNSPLHF. CDR3 DNA: TGTGCCAGCAGTCCCGGGACAGGGAATTCACCCCTCCACTTT.

V usage is TRBV28 and J usage is TRBJ1-1; the D is unclear. Trimming stripped 2 bases from V and 4 bases from J, with 8 bases between. Germline CDR1 and CDR2: MDHEN and SYDVKM. This CDR3 comprises 13 residues. In DNA, the CDR3 is TGTGCCAGCAGTTTAACAAATCCCACTGAAGCTTTCTTT. This encodes CASSLTNPTEAFF.

Points on this clone: At the DNA level, this CDR3 is encoded by other sequences in the same sample as well. V and J are TRBV4-3 and TRBJ2-3; the match to TRBD1 covers 8 bases. With V trimmed by 3 bases and J by 6 bases, 2 bases remained unmatched. The CDR3 spans 13 residues. Germline CDR1 is LGHNA and CDR2 is YSLEER. The CDR3 sequence is CASSQDRVDTQYF. The CDR3 coding sequence is TGCGCCAGCAGCCAGGACAGGGTGGATACGCAGTATTTT.

This clone has a handful of counts. The chain employs TRBV27 and TRBJ1-1; tentative D call: TRBD1 (6 bases). Trimming pared 6 bases from V and 0 bases from J, leaving 8 bases between. From germline, CDR1 is MNHEY and CDR2 SMNVEV (reference sequence). The CDR3 contains 13 residues. Here the CDR3 reads CASRDSMNTEAFF. CDR3 in DNA: TGTGCCAGCAGGGACAGTATGAACACTGAAGCTTTCTTT.

V usage is TRBV6-5 and J usage is TRBJ1-6, with TRBD1 identical over 7 bases. Germline trimming cut 5 bases from V and 11 bases from J; bases unmatched to any gene: 12. Germline V CDR1 and CDR2: MNHEY, SVGAGI. This CDR3 is 15 amino acids long. CDR3 nucleotide sequence: TGTGCCAGCAGTGGTCGGGACAGCGGACGGACACCCCTCCACTTT. This gives the protein CASSGRDSGRTPLHF.

The chain combines TRBV2 with TRBJ1-6; 12 nucleotides align to TRBD1. J was trimmed by 10 bases and V by 6 bases; bases with no gene match: 7. CDR3 length: 15 residues. The V gene's germline CDR1 is SNHLY and CDR2 FYNNEI. As DNA, the CDR3 is TGTGCCAGCAGCCCACGGGACAGGGGGCAGTCACCCCTCCACTTT. Residues: CASSPRDRGQSPLHF.

This chain links TRBV7-9 with TRBJ2-7; D gene ambiguous. V shed 5 bases and J shed 5 bases, with 13 bases lying between them. The CDR3 consists of 13 residues. CDR1 SEHNR and CDR2 FQNEAQ come from the germline V gene (reference sequence). The CDR3 nucleotides are TGTGCCAGCAGCCCCCCTCAGTGGGACGAGCAGTACTTC. Amino acids: CASSPPQWDEQYF.

The V and J genes are TRBV19 and TRBJ2-2; tentatively, D is TRBD1 or TRBD2 (6 bases each). V dropped 3 bases and J dropped 2 bases, with 10 bases sitting between them. The CDR3 consists of 15 residues. Germline CDR1 reads LNHDA; CDR2 reads SQIVND (reference sequence). The DNA for the CDR3 is TGTGCCAGTAGTATGTGGGGGGCAAACACCGGGGAGCTGTTTTTT. Translated, it gives CASSMWGANTGELFF.

This clone was detected once. The chain employs TRBV5-4 and TRBJ2-1, with 9 bases lining up with TRBD1. The CDR3 totals 16 residues. CDR1 is SGHNT and CDR2 is YYREEE in the germline V gene (reference sequence). Trimming took 4 bases from V and 5 from J; bases not matched to a gene: 10. The CDR3 DNA is TGTGCCAGCAGCACCCCTCGGACAGGGGCGAACAATGAGCAGTTCTTC. This sequence encodes CASSTPRTGANNEQFF.

This clone appeared once. The genes are TRBV13 and TRBJ2-3; TRBD2 is a possible D gene (6 bases). This CDR3 contains 15 residues. The germline V gene has CDR1 PRHDT and CDR2 FYEKMQ (reference sequence). Trimming cost V 5 bases and J 3 bases, with 15 bases left between them. CDR3 in DNA: TGTGCCAGCAGCACCCGGGACTTCTTGACAGATACGCAGTATTTT. This encodes CASSTRDFLTDTQYF.

There are a few counts of this clone. The gene calls are TRBV5-1 and TRBJ1-5; maybe TRBD1 (5 bases). From germline, CDR1 is SGHRS and CDR2 YFSETQ. This CDR3 contains 14 residues. V was pared by 4 bases and J by 7 bases, with 15 bases between. The CDR3 coding sequence is TGCGCCAGCAGCCGAGGGCAGGGAGACCAGCCCCAGCATTTT. Its protein product is CASSRGQGDQPQHF.

In nucleotides, the CDR3 is TGTGCCAGCAGTTACTCAGGGAGTACGAATCAGCCCCAGCATTTT. It translates to CASSYSGSTNQPQHF. This chain uses TRBV6-5 with TRBJ1-5; D unclear. Trimming left V 0 bases short and J 4 bases short, with 10 bases between. CDR1 is MNHEY, CDR2 SVGAGI, per germline. The CDR3 runs to 15 residues.

V gene TRBV6-6 combines with J gene TRBJ1-3; D call uncertain. Germline V lookup: CDR1 MNHNY, CDR2 SVGAGI (reference sequence). V lost 2 bases, J lost 2 bases, and 4 bases lay in between. The CDR3 length is 13 residues. The CDR3 sequence: CASSYRAGNTIYF. DNA for the CDR3: TGTGCCAGCAGTTACAGGGCTGGAAACACCATATATTTT.

V usage is TRBV7-9 and J usage is TRBJ2-3; D may match TRBD1 or TRBD2 (5 bases each). Trimming took 7 bases from V and 2 from J, leaving 13 bases between them. Germline CDR1 and CDR2: SEHNR and FQNEAQ (reference sequence). The CDR3 is 14 amino acids. The DNA of the CDR3 is TGTGCCAGCACTCACTTTGGGACCACAGATACGCAGTATTTT. Translating it yields CASTHFGTTDTQYF.

The chain is built from TRBV5-4 and TRBJ2-7; D is perhaps TRBD2 (5 bases). The V end lost 4 bases, the J end lost 4 bases, and 15 bases lay between the germline ends. CDR1 is SGHNT and CDR2 is YYREEE in the germline V gene (reference sequence). CDR3 length: 14 amino acids. CDR3 in amino acids: CASSPGVRSYEQYF. CDR3 DNA sequence: TGTGCCAGCAGCCCCGGGGTCCGGAGTTACGAGCAGTACTTC.